This T cell receptor (beta chain) appears in the sequencing data of a study of PD-1 blockade in classical Hodgkin lymphoma. Study findings and constraints: Newly diagnosed patients had diversity similar to the baseline diversity of complete responders. Although disease activity or prior therapy may be involved, causes of the repertoire differences remain undefined. Nivolumab initiated under 1 year post-ASCT led to patient exclusion.

Points on this clone: Its antigen is currently unknown.

Each patient's relapse followed autologous stem cell transplantation, and brentuximab vedotin exposure varied. Measured with immunoSEQ multiplex PCR; TCRdb has only the in-frame clones, and not every one. The data hold around 20,000 clones, with around 79% observed a single time. The CDR3 loop spans 15 amino acids. The germline CDR1 and CDR2 sequences are SGHRS and YFSETQ. V dropped 1 base and J dropped 5 bases, with 12 bases sitting between them. The chain couples TRBV5-1 to TRBJ2-2, with D possibly TRBD2 on 6 matching bases. This sample comprised peripheral blood mononuclear cells (PBMCs), obtained before the second cycle of nivolumab. The receptor was isolated from a human donor with classical Hodgkin lymphoma. As DNA, the CDR3 is TGCGCCAGCAGCTTGTCACAGGCGGGGACCGGGGAGCTGTTTTTT. Its protein product is CASSLSQAGTGELFF.